Sequencing of this TCR beta chain was carried out in a study of blood T cell repertoires in COVID-19. The overall study: Acute and convalescent COVID-19 samples came from the United States, Italy and Spain. Sources were T cells, B-cell-depleted T cells, or PBMCs; the material itself was cDNA or gDNA.

The V and J ends lost 6 bases and 5 bases respectively, with 7 bases between them. This CDR3 spans 12 amino acids. The germline gives CDR1 MGHDK, CDR2 SYGVNS. In the original processing: Counts of nucleated cells, estimated from reference gene primer amplification, were obtained. This table comes from immunoSEQ multiplex PCR, and its TCRdb copy is limited to in-frame clones, with some not included. V and J calls and clone size are given by that table; D and trimming were obtained from the DNA. The table shows approximately 320,000 clones, with around 85% occurring only once. The genes are TRBV25-1 and TRBJ2-2; D possibly corresponds to TRBD2 (6 bases). Source material: peripheral blood. This clonotype originated in a human donor in a cohort sampled during active COVID-19. The CDR3 spells CASREGTGELFF. In DNA form, the CDR3 reads TGTGCCAGCAGGGAGGGGACCGGGGAGCTGTTTTTT.